The present TCR beta chain was sequenced within a study of early T cells in non-severe SARS-CoV-2 infection. About the research overall: Chains stayed unpaired after sequencing of bulk RNA from unsorted whole blood. Study outcomes and limitations: VDJdb-based matching was biased toward anti-spike CD8 responses and missed private and CD4 specificities.

TCRdb re-analysed the 5' RACE reads in MiXCR, keeping a single row per CDR3 protein. The repertoire holds 32,000 or so distinct CDR3 sequences, with 5.5% to 7.5% as singletons. Details on this clonotype: Its antigen is as yet unknown.

Trimming pared 6 bases from V and 6 bases from J, leaving 19 bases between. Germline-derived CDR1 and CDR2 are DFQATT and SNEGSKA (reference sequence). This CDR3 is built from 14 residues. Sequences were obtained from whole blood. The gene calls are TRBV20-1 and TRBJ2-3, with a weak D call TRBD2 (5 bases). The TCR was taken from an adult who was a healthcare worker with PCR-confirmed SARS-CoV-2 infection or an uninfected control (not recorded which). CDR3 bases: TGCAGTGCGGGAGACTCCCTAGGTGGCGATACGCAGTATTTT. This encodes CSAGDSLGGDTQYF.